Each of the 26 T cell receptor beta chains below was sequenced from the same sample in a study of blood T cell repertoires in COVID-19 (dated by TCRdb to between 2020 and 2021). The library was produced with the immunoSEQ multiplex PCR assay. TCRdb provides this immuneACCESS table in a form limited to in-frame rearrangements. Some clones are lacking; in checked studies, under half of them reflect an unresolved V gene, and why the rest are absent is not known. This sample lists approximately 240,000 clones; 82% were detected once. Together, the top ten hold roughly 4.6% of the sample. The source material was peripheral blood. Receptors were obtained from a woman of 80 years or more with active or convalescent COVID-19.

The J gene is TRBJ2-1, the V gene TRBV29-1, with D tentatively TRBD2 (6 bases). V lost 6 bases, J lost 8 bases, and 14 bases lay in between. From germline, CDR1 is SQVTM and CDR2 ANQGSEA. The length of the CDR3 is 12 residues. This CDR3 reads CSVSGELDEQFF. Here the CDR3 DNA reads TGCAGCGTCTCGGGAGAGCTGGATGAGCAGTTCTTC.

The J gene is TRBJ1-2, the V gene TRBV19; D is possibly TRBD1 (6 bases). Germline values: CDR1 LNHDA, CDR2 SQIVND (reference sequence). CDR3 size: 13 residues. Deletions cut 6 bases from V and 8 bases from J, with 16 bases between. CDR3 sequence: CASSFGTPGGYTF. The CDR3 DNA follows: TGTGCCAGTAGCTTCGGGACACCTGGCGGCTACACCTTC. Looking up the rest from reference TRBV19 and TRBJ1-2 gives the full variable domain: DGGITQSPKYLFRKEGQNVTLSCEQNLNHDAMYWYRQDPGQGLRLIYYSQIVNDFQKGDIAEGYSVSREKKESFPLTVTSAQKNPTAFYLCASSFGTPGGYTFGSGTRLTVV.

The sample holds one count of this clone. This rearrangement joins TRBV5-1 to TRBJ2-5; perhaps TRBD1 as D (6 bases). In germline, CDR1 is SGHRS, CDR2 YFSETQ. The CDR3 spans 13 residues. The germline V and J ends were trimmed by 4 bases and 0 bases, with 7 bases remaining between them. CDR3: CASSRDNQETQYF. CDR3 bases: TGCGCCAGCAGCCGGGACAACCAAGAGACCCAGTACTTC. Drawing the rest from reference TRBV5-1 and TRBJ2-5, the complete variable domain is KAGVTQTPRYLIKTRGQQVTLSCSPISGHRSVSWYQQTPGQGLQFLFEYFSETQRNKGNFPGRFSGRQFSNSRSEMNVSTLELGDSALYLCASSRDNQETQYFGPGTRLLVL.

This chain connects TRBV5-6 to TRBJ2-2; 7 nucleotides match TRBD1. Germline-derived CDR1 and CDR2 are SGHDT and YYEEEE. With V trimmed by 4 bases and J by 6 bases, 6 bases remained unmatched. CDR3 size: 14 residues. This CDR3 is CASSLKGAAGELFF. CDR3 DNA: TGTGCCAGCAGCCTAAAGGGGGCCGCCGGGGAGCTGTTTTTT.

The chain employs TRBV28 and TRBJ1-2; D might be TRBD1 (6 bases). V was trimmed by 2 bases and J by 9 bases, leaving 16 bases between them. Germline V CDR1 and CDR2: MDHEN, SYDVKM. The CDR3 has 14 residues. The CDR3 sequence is CASSLTSRGLRYTF. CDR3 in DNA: TGTGCCAGCAGTTTAACGTCCAGGGGCCTTCGCTACACCTTC.

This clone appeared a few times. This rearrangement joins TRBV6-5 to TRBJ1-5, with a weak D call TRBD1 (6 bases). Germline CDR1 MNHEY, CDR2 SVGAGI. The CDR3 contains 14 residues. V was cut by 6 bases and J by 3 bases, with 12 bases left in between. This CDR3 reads CASSTTGLNQPQHF. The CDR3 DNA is TGTGCCAGCAGCACGACAGGCCTCAATCAGCCCCAGCATTTT.

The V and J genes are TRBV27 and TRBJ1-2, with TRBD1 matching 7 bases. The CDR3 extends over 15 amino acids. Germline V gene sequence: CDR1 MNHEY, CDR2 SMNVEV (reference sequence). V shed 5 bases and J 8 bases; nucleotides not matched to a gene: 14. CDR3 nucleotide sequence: TGTGCCAGCAGTGGGGGCCCCGACAGGGTCCGCGGCTACACCTTC. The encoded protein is CASSGGPDRVRGYTF.

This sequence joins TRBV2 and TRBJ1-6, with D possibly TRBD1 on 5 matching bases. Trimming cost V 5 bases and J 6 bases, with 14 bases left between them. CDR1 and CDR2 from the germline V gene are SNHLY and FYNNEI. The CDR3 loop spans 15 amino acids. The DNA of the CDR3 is TGTGCCAGCAGTCGAGACAGTCTATTTAATTCACCCCTCCACTTT. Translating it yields CASSRDSLFNSPLHF.

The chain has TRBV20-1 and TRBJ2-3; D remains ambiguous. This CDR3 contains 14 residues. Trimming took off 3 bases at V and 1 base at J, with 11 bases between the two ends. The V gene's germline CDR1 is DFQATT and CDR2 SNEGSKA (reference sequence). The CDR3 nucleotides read TGCAGTGCTAGTAGGTGGGCTCGCACAGATACGCAGTATTTT. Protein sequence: CSASRWARTDTQYF.

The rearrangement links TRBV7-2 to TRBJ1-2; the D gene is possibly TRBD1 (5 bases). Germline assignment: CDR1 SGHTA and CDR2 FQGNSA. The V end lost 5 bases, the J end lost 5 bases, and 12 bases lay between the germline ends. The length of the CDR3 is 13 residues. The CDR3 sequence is CASSPGGGYGYTF. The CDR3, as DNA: TGTGCCAGCAGCCCCGGGGGGGGGTATGGCTACACCTTC.

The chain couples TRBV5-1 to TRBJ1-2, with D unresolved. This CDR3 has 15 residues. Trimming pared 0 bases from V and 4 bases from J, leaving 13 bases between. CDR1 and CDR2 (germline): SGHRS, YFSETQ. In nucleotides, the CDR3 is TGCGCCAGCAGCTTGGCCGGCGGAGGAGGCTATGGCTACACCTTC. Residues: CASSLAGGGGYGYTF.

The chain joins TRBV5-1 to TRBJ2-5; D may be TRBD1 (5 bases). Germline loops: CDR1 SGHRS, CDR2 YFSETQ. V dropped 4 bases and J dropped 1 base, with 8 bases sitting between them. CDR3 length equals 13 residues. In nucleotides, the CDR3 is TGCGCCAGCAGCGAAGGGGCCCAAGAGACCCAGTACTTC. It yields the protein CASSEGAQETQYF.

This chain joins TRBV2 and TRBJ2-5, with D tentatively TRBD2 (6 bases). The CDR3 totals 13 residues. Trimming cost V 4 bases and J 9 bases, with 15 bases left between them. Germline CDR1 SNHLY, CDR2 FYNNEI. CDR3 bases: TGTGCCAGCAGTGGAGGAGGGGTGGGGCCCCAGTACTTC. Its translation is CASSGGGVGPQYF.

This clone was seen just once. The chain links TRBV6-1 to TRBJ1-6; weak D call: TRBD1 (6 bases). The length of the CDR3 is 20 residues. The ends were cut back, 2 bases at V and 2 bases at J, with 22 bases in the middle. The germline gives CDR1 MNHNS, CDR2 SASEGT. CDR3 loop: CASSEKSKSQGQTYNSPLHF. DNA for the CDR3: TGTGCCAGCAGTGAAAAGTCGAAGTCACAGGGTCAAACCTATAATTCACCCCTCCACTTT.

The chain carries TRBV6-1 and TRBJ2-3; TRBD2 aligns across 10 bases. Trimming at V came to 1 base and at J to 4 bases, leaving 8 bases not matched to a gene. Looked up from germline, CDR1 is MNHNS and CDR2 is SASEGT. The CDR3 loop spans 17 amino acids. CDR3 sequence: CASSEVRASGSADTQYF. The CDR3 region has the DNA TGTGCCAGCAGTGAAGTCAGGGCTAGCGGGAGTGCAGATACGCAGTATTTT.

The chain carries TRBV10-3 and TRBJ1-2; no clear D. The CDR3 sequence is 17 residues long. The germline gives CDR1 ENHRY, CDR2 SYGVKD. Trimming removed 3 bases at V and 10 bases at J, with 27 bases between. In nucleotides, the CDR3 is TGTGCCATCAGTGACCCGGGGATGGGAGGTAACCTATGGCTCTACACCTTC. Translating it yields CAISDPGMGGNLWLYTF.

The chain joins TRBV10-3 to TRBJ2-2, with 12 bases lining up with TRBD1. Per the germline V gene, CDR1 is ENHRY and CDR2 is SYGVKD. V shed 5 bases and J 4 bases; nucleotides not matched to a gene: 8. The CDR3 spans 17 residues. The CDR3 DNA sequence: TGTGCCATCAGTACGGGACAGGGGGCCCTAAGCACCGGGGAGCTGTTTTTT. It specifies CAISTGQGALSTGELFF.

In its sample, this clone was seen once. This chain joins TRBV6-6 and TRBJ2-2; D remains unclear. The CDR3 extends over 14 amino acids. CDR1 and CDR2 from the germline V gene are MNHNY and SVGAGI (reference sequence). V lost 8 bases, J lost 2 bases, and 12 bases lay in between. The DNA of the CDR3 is TGTGCCAGCGCTATACTCTCTAACACCGGGGAGCTGTTTTTT. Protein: CASAILSNTGELFF.

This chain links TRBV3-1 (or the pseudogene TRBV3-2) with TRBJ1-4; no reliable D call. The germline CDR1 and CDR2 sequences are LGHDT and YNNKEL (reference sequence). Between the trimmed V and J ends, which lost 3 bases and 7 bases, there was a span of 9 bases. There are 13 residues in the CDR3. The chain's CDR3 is CASSQGGGEKLFF. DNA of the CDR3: TGTGCCAGCAGCCAGGGCGGAGGTGAAAAACTGTTTTTT.

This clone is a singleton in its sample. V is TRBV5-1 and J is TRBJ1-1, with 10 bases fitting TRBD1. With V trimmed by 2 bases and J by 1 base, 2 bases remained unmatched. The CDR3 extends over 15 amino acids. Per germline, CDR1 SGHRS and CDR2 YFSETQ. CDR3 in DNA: TGCGCCAGCAGCTTCCGGACAGGGGGGAACACTGAAGCTTTCTTT. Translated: CASSFRTGGNTEAFF.

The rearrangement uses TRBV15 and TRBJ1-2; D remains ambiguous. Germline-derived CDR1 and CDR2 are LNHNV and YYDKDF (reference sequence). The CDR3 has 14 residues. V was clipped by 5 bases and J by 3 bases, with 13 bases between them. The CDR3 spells CATSLVGLDYGYTF. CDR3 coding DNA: TGTGCCACCAGCCTCGTAGGTCTAGACTATGGCTACACCTTC.

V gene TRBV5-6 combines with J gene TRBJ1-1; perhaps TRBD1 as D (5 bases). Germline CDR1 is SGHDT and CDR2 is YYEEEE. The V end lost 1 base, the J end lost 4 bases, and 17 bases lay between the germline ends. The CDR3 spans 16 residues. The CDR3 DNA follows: TGTGCCAGCAGCTTGATCTCGGCAGGGTCATCCACTGAAGCTTTCTTT. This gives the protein CASSLISAGSSTEAFF.

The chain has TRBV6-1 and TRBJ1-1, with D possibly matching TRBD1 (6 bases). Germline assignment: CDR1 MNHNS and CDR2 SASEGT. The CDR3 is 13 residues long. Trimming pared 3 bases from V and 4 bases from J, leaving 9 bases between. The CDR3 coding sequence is TGTGCCAGCAGTGAGAACAGGGTCACTGAAGCTTTCTTT. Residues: CASSENRVTEAFF.

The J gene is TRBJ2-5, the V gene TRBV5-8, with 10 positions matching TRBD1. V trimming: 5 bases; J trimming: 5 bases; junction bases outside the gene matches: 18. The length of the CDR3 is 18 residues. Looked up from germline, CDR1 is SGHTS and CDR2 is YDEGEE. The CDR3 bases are TGTGCCAGCAGTCCCGACAGGGGGCTAGTTTCTTGGTCGGAGACCCAGTACTTC. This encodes CASSPDRGLVSWSETQYF.

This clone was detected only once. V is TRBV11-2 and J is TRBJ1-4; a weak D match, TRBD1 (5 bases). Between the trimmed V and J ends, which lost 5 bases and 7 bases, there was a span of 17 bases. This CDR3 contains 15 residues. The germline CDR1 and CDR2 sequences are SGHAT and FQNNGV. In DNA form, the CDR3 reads TGTGCCAGCAGCCCGGGGATTCGGGGGGGTGAAAAACTGTTTTTT. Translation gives CASSPGIRGGEKLFF. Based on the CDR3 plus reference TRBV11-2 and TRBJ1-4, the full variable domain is EAGVAQSPRYKIIEKRQSVAFWCNPISGHATLYWYQQILGQGPKLLIQFQNNGVVDDSQLPKDRFSAERLKGVDSTLKIQPAKLEDSAVYLCASSPGIRGGEKLFFGSGTQLSVL.

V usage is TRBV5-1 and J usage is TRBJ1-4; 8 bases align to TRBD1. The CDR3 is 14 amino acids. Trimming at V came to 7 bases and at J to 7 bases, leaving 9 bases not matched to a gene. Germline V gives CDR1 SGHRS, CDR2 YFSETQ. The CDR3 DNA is TGCGCCAGCGGTCCGACAGGGGTTACTGAAAAACTGTTTTTT. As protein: CASGPTGVTEKLFF.